The entry below describes one TCR beta chain. As yet, its antigen is unknown. Profiled with immunoSEQ multiplex PCR; TCRdb holds only in-frame clones, not every one. Of 50,000 to 65,000 clones in the sample, roughly 82% are singletons; the top ten hold roughly 2.1%. This specimen belongs to a study of OX40 agonist ivuxolimab in advanced cancers. Study details: While on treatment, patients had intravenous ivuxolimab at 0.01 to 10 mg/kg every 2 weeks.

Overall study findings and caveats: Relative to CD4+, CD8+ T cells held more expanded clones on average.

Germline V gene data show CDR1 as MNHEY and CDR2 as SMNVEV (reference sequence). The CDR3 spans 12 residues. The ends lost 8 bases at V and 6 bases at J; junction bases unmatched: 6. This chain connects TRBV27 to TRBJ1-2; 7 bases line up with TRBD1. The origin of this receptor is an adult with an advanced solid tumor such as melanoma, head and neck, liver or kidney cancer. Sequencing was performed on CD4+ or CD8+ T cells sorted from blood, taken in a trial of the OX40 agonist ivuxolimab. The CDR3 reads CASPPTGNGYTF. In DNA form, the CDR3 reads TGTGCCAGCCCCCCGACAGGGAATGGCTACACCTTC.